The rows below give T cell receptor beta chains drawn from one sample of a study of T cell repertoires in cytomegalovirus infection. TCRdb recomputed calls from the reads with MiXCR, one row per CDR3 protein. Of around 350,000 distinct CDR3 sequences listed, 18% are singletons. Sequenced input: PBMCs. These receptors all stem from a human donor in good health (CMV status not recorded). Some clones in this sample may be carry-over from other donors' samples. The CDR3 runs from the conserved cysteine through the conserved F or W. Some rows mark clone size as missing; the rest say once, few, many or name a class of expanded clone.

TRBJ2-7,TRBV7-9,15,many,CASSPGAGASYEQYF
TRBJ2-7,TRBV18,15,NA,CASSPTGQSYGEQYF
TRBJ2-7,TRBV6-2/TRBV6-3,16,few,CASSAGWGQVLYEQYF
TRBJ1-6,TRBV29-1,12,NA,CTANRTNSPLHF
TRBJ2-7,TRBV7-2,13,many,CASRRGGGYEQYF
TRBJ1-1,TRBV6-1,13,many,CASSVGGPTEAFF
TRBJ2-3,TRBV7-4,16,few,CASSSVQDLSTDTQYF
TRBJ2-3,TRBV19,16,many,CASKRGFGQGGDTQYF
TRBJ2-5,TRBV7-9,14,few,CASSLRGQGMTQYF
TRBJ1-3,TRBV19,15,NA,CASSISDRGGNTIYF
TRBJ2-3,TRBV5-6,18,NA,CASSSRGTGDLRTDTQYF
TRBJ2-3,TRBV9,17,many,CASSVPLGLAETDTQYF
TRBJ1-5,TRBV19,14,NA,CASSISWDNQPQHF
TRBJ1-1,TRBV7-2,15,many,CASSVIQGRITEAFF
TRBJ2-1,TRBV2,15,NA,CATQEGQGIGNEQFF
TRBJ1-2,TRBV6-5,15,NA,CASTNTVAQVYGYTF
TRBJ1-1,TRBV4-1,16,NA,CASSQGWGTDNTEAFF
TRBJ1-2,TRBV6-1,13,many,CASSVAGLYGYTF
TRBJ1-1,TRBV7-2,12,NA,CASSLLTTEAFF
TRBJ2-7,TRBV7-6,12,NA,CASSLGPFEQYF
TRBJ1-5,TRBV6-1,15,NA,CASTNPGLSNQPQHF
TRBJ2-1,TRBV6-2/TRBV6-3,15,NA,CASSQPGQSDNEQFF
TRBJ2-7,TRBV7-2,14,many,CASTVEDRENEQYF
TRBJ2-3,TRBV7-6,13,many,CASAGDDTDTQYF
TRBJ1-2,TRBV7-9,13,NA,CASSLSGQGGYTF
TRBJ2-2,TRBV11-2,15,NA,CASSPMGGQDGELFF
TRBJ2-3,TRBV7-3,16,many,CASSFAGSGGSSPQYF
TRBJ2-5,TRBV7-2,14,many,CASSINRAAETQYF
TRBJ1-2,TRBV4-1,15,many,CASRPLGRANYGYTF
TRBJ2-5,TRBV12-3/TRBV12-4,13,many,CASQLAGEETQYF